This TCR beta chain originates from a study of blood T cell repertoires in COVID-19. Turning to the study itself: The analysed material was cDNA or gDNA that came from T cells, B-cell-depleted T cells, or PBMCs.

The CDR3 is 14 amino acids. V lost 0 bases, J lost 4 bases, and 11 bases lay in between. CDR1 is SGDLS, CDR2 YYNGEE, per germline. Profiling relied on immunoSEQ multiplex PCR, and the TCRdb table lists in-frame clones only, not all of them. The sample holds 250,000 to 350,000 clones, about four fifths seen once. The chain links TRBV9 to TRBJ2-7; no firm D call. The sequencing input was peripheral blood. The clonotype was recovered from a human donor with COVID-19, enrolled during active disease. The donor label of this sample is uncertain. As DNA, the CDR3 is TGTGCCAGCAGCGTAGATTTAGCTACATACGAGCAGTACTTC. Translated, it gives CASSVDLATYEQYF.